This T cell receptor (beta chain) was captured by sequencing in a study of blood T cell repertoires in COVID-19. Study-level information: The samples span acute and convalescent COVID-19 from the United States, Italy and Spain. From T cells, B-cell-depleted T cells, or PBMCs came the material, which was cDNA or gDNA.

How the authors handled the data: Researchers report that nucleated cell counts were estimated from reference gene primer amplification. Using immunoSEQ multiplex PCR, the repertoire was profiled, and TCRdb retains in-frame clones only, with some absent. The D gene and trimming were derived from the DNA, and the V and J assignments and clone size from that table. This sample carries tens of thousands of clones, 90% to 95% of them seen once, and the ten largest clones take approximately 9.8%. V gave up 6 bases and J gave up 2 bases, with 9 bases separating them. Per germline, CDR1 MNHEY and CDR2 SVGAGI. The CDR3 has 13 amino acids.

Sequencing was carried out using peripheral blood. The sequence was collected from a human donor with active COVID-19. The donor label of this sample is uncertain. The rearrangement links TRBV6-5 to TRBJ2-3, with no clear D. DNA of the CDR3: TGTGCCAGCAGACCCGCACACACAGATACGCAGTATTTT. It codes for CASRPAHTDTQYF.